The T cell receptor (beta chain) described here comes from a study of beta chain features in type 1 diabetes. Study-wide points: The study found moderately but significantly shorter TCRB CDR3s in all four CD4+ subsets of Type 1 diabetes patients. Junctions at VDJ sites from type 1 diabetes patients had fewer insertions and more deletions. In comparison with healthy donors, patients had naive, central memory and Treg TCRB repertoires that appeared more similar.

Comment on this clone: Its target is unknown.

TCRB transcripts that were expressed got sequenced, as all of the isolated RNA had been reverse transcribed. Produced via immunoSEQ multiplex PCR; TCRdb's table is partial and in-frame only. The repertoire consists of 150,000 to 200,000 clones, with 50% to 70% occurring once and the leading ten covering roughly 0.089%. The CDR3 totals 10 residues. The germline V gene encodes CDR1 DFQATT and CDR2 SNEGSKA (reference sequence). Via the markers CD45RO/CCR7/CD25/CD127/CD95/CD27, stem cell-like memory, regulatory, central memory and naive CD4+ cells were sorted. Each of the sorted populations had a purity greater than 95%.

The chain joins TRBV20-1 to TRBJ2-3; unclear D gene. The TCR was taken from a man aged 25 to 40 with type 1 diabetes. Sequencing input: naive CD4+ T cells from blood. CDR3 sequence: CTQLLSTQYF. The CDR3 coding sequence is TGCACCCAGCTTTTAAGTACGCAGTATTTT.